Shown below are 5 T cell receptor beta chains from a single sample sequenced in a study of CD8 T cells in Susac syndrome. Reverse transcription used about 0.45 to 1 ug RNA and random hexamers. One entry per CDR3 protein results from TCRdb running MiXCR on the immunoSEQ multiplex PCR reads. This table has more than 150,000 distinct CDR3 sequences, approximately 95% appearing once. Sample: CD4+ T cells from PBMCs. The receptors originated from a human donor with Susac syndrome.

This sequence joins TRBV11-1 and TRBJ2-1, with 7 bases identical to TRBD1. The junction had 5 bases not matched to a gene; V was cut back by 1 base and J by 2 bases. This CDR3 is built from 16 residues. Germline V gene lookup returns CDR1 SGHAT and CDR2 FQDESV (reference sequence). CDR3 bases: TGTGCCAGCAGCTTAGTCGGGACAGCTCCCTACAATGAGCAGTTCTTC. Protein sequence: CASSLVGTAPYNEQFF. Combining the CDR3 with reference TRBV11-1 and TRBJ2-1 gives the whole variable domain EAEVAQSPRYKITEKSQAVAFWCDPISGHATLYWYRQILGQGPELLVQFQDESVVDDSQLPKDRFSAERLKGVDSTLKIQPAELGDSAMYLCASSLVGTAPYNEQFFGPGTRLTVL.

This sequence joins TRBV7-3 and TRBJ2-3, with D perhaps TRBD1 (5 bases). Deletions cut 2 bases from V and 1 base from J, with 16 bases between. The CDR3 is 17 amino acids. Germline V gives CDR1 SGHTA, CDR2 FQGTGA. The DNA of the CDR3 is TGTGCCAGCAGCTTAGCCCCCTGGGGCGACCGCACAGATACGCAGTATTTT. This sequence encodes CASSLAPWGDRTDTQYF.

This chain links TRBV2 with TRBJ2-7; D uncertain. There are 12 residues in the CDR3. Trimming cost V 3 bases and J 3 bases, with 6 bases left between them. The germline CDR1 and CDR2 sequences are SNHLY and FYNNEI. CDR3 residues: CASSEVGYEQYV. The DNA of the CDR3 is TGTGCCAGCAGTGAGGTAGGCTACGAGCAGTACGTC.

CDR3 in DNA: TGTGCCAGCCGTCTCCCCGCACTCAATGAGCAGTTCTTC. Translation gives CASRLPALNEQFF. V gene TRBV12-3 or TRBV12-4 combines with J gene TRBJ2-1; D is uncertain. The CDR3 is made up of 13 amino acids. V was clipped by 8 bases and J by 6 bases, with 14 bases between them.

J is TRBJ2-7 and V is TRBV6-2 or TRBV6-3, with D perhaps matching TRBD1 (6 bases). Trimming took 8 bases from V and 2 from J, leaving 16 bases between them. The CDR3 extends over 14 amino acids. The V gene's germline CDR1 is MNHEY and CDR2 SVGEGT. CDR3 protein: CASRRAGDTYEQYF. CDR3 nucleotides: TGTGCCAGCCGCCGGGCAGGGGATACCTACGAGCAGTACTTC.